This is a list of T cell receptor beta chains from one sample in a study of cytomegalovirus exposure and HLA in healthy donors. Assay used: immunoSEQ multiplex PCR; TCRdb lists only in-frame clones, some missing. The sample has roughly 150,000 clones; 75% are singletons. Sequencing used PBMCs. These receptors all come from a man aged 25-45 years in good health and CMV-seronegative. Each CDR3 is given with its conserved first and last residue. D genes are given only for firm matches. Clone size is shown for a subset of rows, as once, few, many or a class of expanded clone.

V	size	length	J	D	DNA	CDR3
TRBV7-2	once	15	TRBJ2-6	NA	TGTGCCAGCAGCTCGACAGTACCTGGGGCCAACGTCCTGACTTTC	CASSSTVPGANVLTF
TRBV9	NA	15	TRBJ2-2	NA	TGTGCCAGCAGCGTACGGCCAGGGAACACCGGGGAGCTGTTTTTT	CASSVRPGNTGELFF
TRBV27	NA	14	TRBJ1-1	TRBD1	TGTGCCAGCAGTGGAGAGTACAGGGGCACTGAAGCTTTCTTT	CASSGEYRGTEAFF
TRBV28	NA	17	TRBJ2-3	NA	TGTGCCAGCCTGGGCTGGGAGCTGGAACAGAGCACAGATACGCAGTATTTT	CASLGWELEQSTDTQYF
TRBV10-3	NA	18	TRBJ2-2	NA	TGTGCCATCAGTGATCCTCAAAGAGGCCATTCGAACACCGGGGAGCTGTTTTTT	CAISDPQRGHSNTGELFF
TRBV19	NA	15	TRBJ1-2	NA	TGTGCCAGTAGCCGCACCGATACAGGGAATGATGGCTACACCTTC	CASSRTDTGNDGYTF
TRBV30	NA	12	TRBJ1-5	NA	TGTGCCCAGGACAGCGCTAATCAGCCCCAGCATTTT	CAQDSANQPQHF
TRBV9	NA	14	TRBJ1-1	TRBD1	TGTGCCAGCAGCCCAAGGACAGGGAACACTGAAGCTTTCTTT	CASSPRTGNTEAFF
TRBV28	NA	14	TRBJ2-5	NA	TGTGCCAGCAGCCCTCCACAGCTCCAAGAGACCCAGTACTTC	CASSPPQLQETQYF
TRBV7-8	NA	15	TRBJ2-1	NA	TGTGCCAGCAGCTCGAAGGGGGGGGGCCGGAATGAGCAGTTCTTC	CASSSKGGGRNEQFF
TRBV10-3	NA	20	TRBJ2-3	TRBD2	TGTGCCATCAAAAGGTCATCGCTCCGCGGGGGTTCCCTCGGCACAGATACGCAGTATTTT	CAIKRSSLRGGSLGTDTQYF
TRBV27	NA	16	TRBJ1-6	NA	TGTGCCAGCAGTTTGCAGGGGATAACCTATAATTCACCCCTCCACTTT	CASSLQGITYNSPLHF
TRBV19	few	16	TRBJ2-3	TRBD2	TGTGCCAGTAGTATCCCGGGAGGGCCAGGCACAGATACGCAGTATTTT	CASSIPGGPGTDTQYF
TRBV28	NA	12	TRBJ1-1	NA	TGTGCCAGCAGTTTAATAGGGAGGGGTGCTTTCTTT	CASSLIGRGAFF
TRBV6-5	NA	16	TRBJ2-3	TRBD2	TGTGCCAGCAGTTACGGAGGGAGGGGATCGACAGATACGCAGTATTTT	CASSYGGRGSTDTQYF
TRBV30	NA	14	TRBJ1-4	NA	TGTGCCTGGACAGGGGATGCAACTAATGAAAAACTGTTTTTT	CAWTGDATNEKLFF
TRBV11-3	once	15	TRBJ2-2	TRBD1	TGTGCCAGCAGCCCCGGACAGGCTGGTGCCGGGGAGCTGTTTTTT	CASSPGQAGAGELFF
TRBV6-1	NA	12	TRBJ1-1	NA	TGTGCCACCCTGTGGGGAGGCACTGAAGCTTTCTTT	CATLWGGTEAFF
TRBV7-7	once	14	TRBJ2-3	TRBD2	TGTGCCAGCAGCTCCTCGGCGGGAGGAGATACGCAGTATTTT	CASSSSAGGDTQYF
TRBV7-8	NA	15	TRBJ2-1	NA	TGTGCCAGCAGCCGGAGCGGTGATTCCTACAATGAGCAGTTCTTC	CASSRSGDSYNEQFF
TRBV5-1	NA	11	TRBJ2-7	NA	TGCGCCAGCAAAGGAGAAGGCGAGCAGTACTTC	CASKGEGEQYF
TRBV6-5	NA	14	TRBJ1-2	TRBD1	TGTGCCAGCAGTCCGGGACAGGGGAACTATGGCTACACCTTC	CASSPGQGNYGYTF
TRBV9	NA	14	TRBJ2-1	TRBD2	TGTGCCAGCAGCCCAGGACTAGCGTACAATGAGCAGTTCTTC	CASSPGLAYNEQFF
TRBV28	NA	13	TRBJ2-7	TRBD1	TGTGCCAGCAGTCCTTGGGACAGATACGAGCAGTACTTC	CASSPWDRYEQYF
TRBV15	NA	18	TRBJ1-5	NA	TGTGCCACCAGCAGCCGGACCGGCAGGGCCTTTAGCAATCAGCCCCAGCATTTT	CATSSRTGRAFSNQPQHF
TRBV30	NA	12	TRBJ1-2	NA	TGTGCCTGGAGTGAGGCGAGGAGTGGCTACACCTTC	CAWSEARSGYTF
TRBV7-9	few	13	TRBJ1-1	NA	TGTGCCAGCAGCTCAGGGGCGTTCTCTGAAGCTTTCTTT	CASSSGAFSEAFF
TRBV6-1	NA	14	TRBJ2-7	TRBD2	TGTGCCAGCAGTGGGGGACTAGGAGACTACGAGCAGTACTTC	CASSGGLGDYEQYF
TRBV25-1	NA	14	TRBJ2-1	TRBD2	TGTGCCAGCAGTGCAGCGGGAGGGCCGGGGGAGCAGTTCTTC	CASSAAGGPGEQFF
TRBV30	few	13	TRBJ2-1	NA	TGTGCCTGGAGTGTCGGTAATGGCAATGAGCAGTTCTTC	CAWSVGNGNEQFF
TRBV18	NA	14	TRBJ2-1	TRBD1	TGTGCCAGCTCACCGATGACAGACAGGGATGAGCAGTTCTTC	CASSPMTDRDEQFF
TRBV11-3	NA	14	TRBJ1-2	NA	TGTGCCAGCAGCTTAGCACAGCCAGAATACTGCTACACCTTC	CASSLAQPEYCYTF
TRBV25-1	few	16	TRBJ1-4	NA	TGTGCCAGCAGTGAATACGGACAGCCGGGAAATGAAAAACTGTTTTTT	CASSEYGQPGNEKLFF
TRBV5-1	few	14	TRBJ2-7	TRBD1	TGCGCCAGCAGCGGGACAGGGGCTTCCTACGAGCAGTACTTC	CASSGTGASYEQYF